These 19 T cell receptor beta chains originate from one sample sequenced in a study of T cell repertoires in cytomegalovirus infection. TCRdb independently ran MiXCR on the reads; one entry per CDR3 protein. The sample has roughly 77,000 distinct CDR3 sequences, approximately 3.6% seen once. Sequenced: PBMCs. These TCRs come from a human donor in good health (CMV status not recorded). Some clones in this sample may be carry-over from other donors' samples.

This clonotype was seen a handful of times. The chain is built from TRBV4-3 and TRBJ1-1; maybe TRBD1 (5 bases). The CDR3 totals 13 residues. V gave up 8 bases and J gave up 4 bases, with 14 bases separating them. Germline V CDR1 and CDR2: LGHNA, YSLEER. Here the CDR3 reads CASGRDLGTEAFF. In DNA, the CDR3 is TGCGCCAGCGGGAGGGACTTAGGCACTGAAGCTTTCTTT.

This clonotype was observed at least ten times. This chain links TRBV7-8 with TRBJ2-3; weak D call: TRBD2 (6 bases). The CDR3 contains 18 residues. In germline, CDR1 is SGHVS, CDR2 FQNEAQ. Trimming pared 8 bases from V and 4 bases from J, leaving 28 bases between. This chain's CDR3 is CASGSPGGLSFSADTQYF. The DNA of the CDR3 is TGTGCCAGCGGGAGTCCAGGAGGACTATCATTTAGCGCAGATACGCAGTATTTT.

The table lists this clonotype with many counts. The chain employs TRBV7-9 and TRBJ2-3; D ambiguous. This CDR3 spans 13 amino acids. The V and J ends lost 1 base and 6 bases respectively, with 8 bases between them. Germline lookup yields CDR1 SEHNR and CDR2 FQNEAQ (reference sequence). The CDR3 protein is CASSLETGDTQYF. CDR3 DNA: TGTGCCAGCAGCTTAGAAACCGGGGATACGCAGTATTTT.

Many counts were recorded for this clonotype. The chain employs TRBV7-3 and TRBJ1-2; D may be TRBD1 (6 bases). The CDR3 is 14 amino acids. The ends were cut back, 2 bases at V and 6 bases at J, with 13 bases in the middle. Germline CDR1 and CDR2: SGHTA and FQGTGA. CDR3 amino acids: CASSLGNRADGYTF. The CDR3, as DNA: TGTGCCAGCAGCTTAGGGAACAGGGCTGATGGCTACACCTTC.

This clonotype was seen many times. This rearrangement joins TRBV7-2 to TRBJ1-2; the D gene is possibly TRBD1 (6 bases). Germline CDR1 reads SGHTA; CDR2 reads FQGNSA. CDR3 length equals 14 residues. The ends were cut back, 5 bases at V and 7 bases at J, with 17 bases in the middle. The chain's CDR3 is CASSGTSGEIGYTF. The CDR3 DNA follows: TGTGCCAGCAGCGGCACCTCAGGGGAAATTGGCTACACCTTC.

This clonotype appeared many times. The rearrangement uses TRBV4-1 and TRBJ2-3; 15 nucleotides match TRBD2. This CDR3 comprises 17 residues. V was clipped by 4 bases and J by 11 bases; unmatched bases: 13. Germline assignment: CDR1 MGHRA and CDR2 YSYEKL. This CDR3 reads CASSPNPGLAGGLRQYF. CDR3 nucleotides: TGCGCCAGCAGCCCAAATCCCGGACTAGCGGGAGGGTTGAGGCAGTATTTT.

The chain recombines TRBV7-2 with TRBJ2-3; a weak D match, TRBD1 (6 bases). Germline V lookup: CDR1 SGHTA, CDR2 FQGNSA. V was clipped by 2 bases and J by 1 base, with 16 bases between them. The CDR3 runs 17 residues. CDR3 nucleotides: TGTGCCAGCAGCTTATTATCTCGCAGGGGAGGCACAGATACGCAGTATTTT. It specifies CASSLLSRRGGTDTQYF.

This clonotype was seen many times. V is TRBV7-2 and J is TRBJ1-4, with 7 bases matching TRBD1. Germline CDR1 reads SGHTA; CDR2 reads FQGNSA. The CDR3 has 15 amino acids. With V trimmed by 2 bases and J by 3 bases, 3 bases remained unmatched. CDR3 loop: CASSLSRGANEKLFF. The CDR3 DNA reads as TGTGCCAGCAGCTTATCCAGGGGGGCTAATGAAAAACTGTTTTTT.

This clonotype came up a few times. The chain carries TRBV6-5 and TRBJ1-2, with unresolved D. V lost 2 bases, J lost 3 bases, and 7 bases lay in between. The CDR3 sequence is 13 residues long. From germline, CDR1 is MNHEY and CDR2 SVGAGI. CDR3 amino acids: CASSYGEHYGYTF. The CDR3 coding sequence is TGTGCCAGCAGTTACGGGGAGCACTATGGCTACACCTTC.

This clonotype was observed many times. In DNA form, the CDR3 reads TGTGCCAGCAGCTTAGGATCGGCAAGGGCTGAAGCTTTCTTT. Amino acid sequence: CASSLGSARAEAFF. This chain uses TRBV7-2 with TRBJ1-1; D unclear. This CDR3 spans 14 amino acids. From germline, CDR1 is SGHTA and CDR2 FQGNSA. The V and J ends lost 1 base and 6 bases respectively, with 12 bases between them.

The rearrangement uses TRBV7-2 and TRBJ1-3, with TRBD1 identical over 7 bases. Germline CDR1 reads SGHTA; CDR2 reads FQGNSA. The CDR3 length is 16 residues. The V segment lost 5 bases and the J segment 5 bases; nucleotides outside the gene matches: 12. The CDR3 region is CASSPRDSKRRNTIYF. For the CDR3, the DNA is TGTGCCAGCAGCCCCCGGGACAGTAAGCGTCGAAACACCATATATTTT. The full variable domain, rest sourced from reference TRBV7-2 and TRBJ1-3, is GAGVSQSPSNKVTEKGKDVELRCDPISGHTALYWYRQSLGQGLEFLIYFQGNSAPDKSGLPSDRFSAERTGGSVSTLTIQRTQQEDSAVYLCASSPRDSKRRNTIYFGEGSWLTVV.

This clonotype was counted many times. Here the CDR3 reads CASSSTLSPQHF. Written as DNA, the CDR3 is TGTGCCAGCAGTTCCACCCTGTCGCCCCAGCATTTT. The chain uses TRBV6-1 and TRBJ1-5, with D uncertain. CDR3 size: 12 residues. V lost 5 bases and J 9 bases, leaving 11 bases between the germline ends. Germline V lookup: CDR1 MNHNS, CDR2 SASEGT.

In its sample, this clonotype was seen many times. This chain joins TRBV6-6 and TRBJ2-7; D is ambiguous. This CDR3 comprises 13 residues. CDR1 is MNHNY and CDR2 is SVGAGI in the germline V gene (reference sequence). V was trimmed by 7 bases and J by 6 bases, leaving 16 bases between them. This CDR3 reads CASTPLTYGEQYF. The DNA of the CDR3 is TGTGCCAGCACCCCCCTAACTTACGGCGAGCAGTACTTC.

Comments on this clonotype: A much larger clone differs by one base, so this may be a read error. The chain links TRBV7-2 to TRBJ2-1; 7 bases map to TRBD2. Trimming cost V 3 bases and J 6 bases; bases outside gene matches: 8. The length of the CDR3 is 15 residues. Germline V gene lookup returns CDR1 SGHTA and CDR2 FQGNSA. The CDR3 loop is CASSFDSGLLNEQFF. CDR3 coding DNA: TGTGCCAGCAGCTTTGATTCGGGACTACTCAATGAGCAGTTCTTC.

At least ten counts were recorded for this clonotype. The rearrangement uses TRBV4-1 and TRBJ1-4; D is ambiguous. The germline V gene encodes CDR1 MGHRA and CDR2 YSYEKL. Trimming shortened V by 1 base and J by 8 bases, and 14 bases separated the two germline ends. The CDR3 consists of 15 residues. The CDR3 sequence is CASSQGGGRREKLFF. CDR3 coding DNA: TGCGCCAGCAGCCAAGGCGGAGGGAGGAGAGAAAAACTGTTTTTT.

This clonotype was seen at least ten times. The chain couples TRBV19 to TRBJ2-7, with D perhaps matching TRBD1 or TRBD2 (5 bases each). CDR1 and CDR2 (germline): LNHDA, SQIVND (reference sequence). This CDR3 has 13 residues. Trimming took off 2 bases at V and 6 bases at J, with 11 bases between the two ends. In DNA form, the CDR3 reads TGTGCCAGTAGTATAAGGGACGGCGCCGAGCAGTACTTC. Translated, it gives CASSIRDGAEQYF.

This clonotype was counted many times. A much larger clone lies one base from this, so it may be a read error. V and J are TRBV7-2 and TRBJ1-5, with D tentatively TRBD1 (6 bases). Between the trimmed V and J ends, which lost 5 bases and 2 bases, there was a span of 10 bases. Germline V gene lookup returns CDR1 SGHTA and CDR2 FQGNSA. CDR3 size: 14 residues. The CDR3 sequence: CASSPAGGNQPQHF. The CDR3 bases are TGTGCCAGCAGCCCCGCAGGGGGCAATCAGCCCCAGCATTTT.

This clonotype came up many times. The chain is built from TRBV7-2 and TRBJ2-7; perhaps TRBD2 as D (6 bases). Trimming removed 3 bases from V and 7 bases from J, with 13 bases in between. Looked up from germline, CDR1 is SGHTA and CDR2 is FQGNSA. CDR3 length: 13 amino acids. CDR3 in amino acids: CASSLGPAGEQYF. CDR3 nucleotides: TGTGCCAGCAGCTTGGGACCGGCGGGGGAGCAGTACTTC.

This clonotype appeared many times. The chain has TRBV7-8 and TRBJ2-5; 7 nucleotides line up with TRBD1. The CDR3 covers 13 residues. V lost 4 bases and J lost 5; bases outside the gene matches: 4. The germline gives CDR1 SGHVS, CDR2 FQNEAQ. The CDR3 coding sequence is TGTGCCAGCAGCTCGACAGGGATGGAGACCCAGTACTTC. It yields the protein CASSSTGMETQYF.